This T cell receptor beta chain came from a study of blood T cell repertoires in COVID-19. Study at large: Italy, Spain and the United States were the sources of the convalescent and acute COVID-19 samples. T cells, B-cell-depleted T cells, or PBMCs supplied cDNA or gDNA.

V was clipped by 5 bases and J by 6 bases, with 13 bases between them. This CDR3 contains 14 residues. The germline CDR1 and CDR2 sequences are SEHNR and FQNEAQ (reference sequence). In the original workflow: Amplification from reference gene primers served as the basis for estimated nucleated cell counts. The data were produced by immunoSEQ multiplex PCR, yet TCRdb's version contains in-frame clones alone and is incomplete. The DNA gave D and trimming, while V, J and clone size come from that table. The data show about 170,000 clones, about 86% seen once. The J gene is TRBJ2-2, the V gene TRBV7-9, with D possibly TRBD1 on 6 matching bases. The TCR comes from a woman in her seventies who had recovered from COVID-19. The sequencing sample was made of peripheral blood. CDR3 protein: CASSATGPAGELFF. CDR3 coding DNA: TGTGCCAGCAGCGCGACAGGTCCAGCCGGGGAGCTGTTTTTT.